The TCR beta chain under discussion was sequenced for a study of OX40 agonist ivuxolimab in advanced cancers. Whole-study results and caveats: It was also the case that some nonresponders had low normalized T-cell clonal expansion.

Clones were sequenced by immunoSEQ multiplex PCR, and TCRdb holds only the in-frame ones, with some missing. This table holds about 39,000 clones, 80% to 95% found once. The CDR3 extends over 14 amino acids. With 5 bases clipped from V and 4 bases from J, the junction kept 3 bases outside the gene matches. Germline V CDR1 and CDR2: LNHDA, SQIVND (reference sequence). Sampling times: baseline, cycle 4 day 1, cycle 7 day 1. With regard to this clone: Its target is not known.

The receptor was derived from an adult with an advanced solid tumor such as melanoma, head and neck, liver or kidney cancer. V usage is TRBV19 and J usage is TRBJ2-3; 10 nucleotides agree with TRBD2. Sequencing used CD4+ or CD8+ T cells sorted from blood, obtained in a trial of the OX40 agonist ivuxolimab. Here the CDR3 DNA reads TGTGCCAGTAGTCCCCTAGCGGGAGCAGATACGCAGTATTTT. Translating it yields CASSPLAGADTQYF.